These T cell receptor beta chains were read from a single sample in a study of blood T cell repertoires in COVID-19. Some clones are missing from TCRdb's copy, which holds only in-frame ones; the method was immunoSEQ multiplex PCR. The sample shows approximately 69,000 clones, more than 80% of them seen only once. Sample: peripheral blood. These receptor sequences come from a middle-aged man with COVID-19, enrolled during active disease. The CDR3 runs from the conserved cysteine through the conserved F or W. The order of the fields is V gene, D gene, clone size, J gene, CDR3 DNA, CDR3 protein. A D gene is named only where the DNA matches it firmly. The listing skips clone size in some rows; elsewhere it reads once, few, many or a size class.

>TRBV5-5|-|-|TRBJ1-2
TGTGCCAGCAGCTTGGTGGCGGTGAAAGCTAACTATGGCTACACCTTC
CASSLVAVKANYGYTF
>TRBV6-1|-|-|TRBJ2-7
TGTGCCAGCAGTGACAGGGGGGCCTACGAGCAGTACTTC
CASSDRGAYEQYF
>TRBV11-2|-|-|TRBJ2-2
TGTGCCAGCATCGAGGACATCAACACCGGGGAGCTGTTTTTT
CASIEDINTGELFF
>TRBV9|TRBD1|-|TRBJ1-6
TGTGCCAGCAGCGAAACAGGGGGCATTGATAATTCACCCCTCCACTTT
CASSETGGIDNSPLHF
>TRBV5-4|TRBD1|-|TRBJ2-7
TGTGCCAGCAGCCCCCAGGACAGGGTGGACGAGCAGTACTTC
CASSPQDRVDEQYF
>TRBV7-7|-|-|TRBJ2-1
TGTGCCAGCAGCCTAACAGGAGACCCCCACAATGAGCAGTTCTTC
CASSLTGDPHNEQFF
>TRBV6-2/TRBV6-3|TRBD1|-|TRBJ2-3
TGTGCCAGCAGTAATACAGGGGGCCTCGCAGATACGCAGTATTTT
CASSNTGGLADTQYF
>TRBV5-1|-|-|TRBJ2-2
TGCGCCAGCAGCTTCGGTTCGACAGGTACTAACACCGGGGAGCTGTTTTTT
CASSFGSTGTNTGELFF
>TRBV20-1|-|-|TRBJ1-5
TGCAGTGCGGGCGAAGGTCAGCCCCAGCATTTT
CSAGEGQPQHF
>TRBV7-9|TRBD1|-|TRBJ2-7
TGTGCCAGCAGCACCACAGGGGCCTACGAGCAGTACTTC
CASSTTGAYEQYF
>TRBV5-1|TRBD1|-|TRBJ1-1
TGCGCCAGCAGGTATACAGGGGGCCGGAACACTGAAGCTTTCTTT
CASRYTGGRNTEAFF
>TRBV7-3|TRBD2|-|TRBJ2-1
TGTGCCAGCAGCCCTTCCCACGGGCTAGCGGTCTACAATGAGCAGTTCTTC
CASSPSHGLAVYNEQFF
>TRBV18|-|-|TRBJ1-1
TGTGCCAGCTTATATAGCAGGGAGGGCACTGAAGCTTTCTTT
CASLYSREGTEAFF
>TRBV12-3/TRBV12-4|-|-|TRBJ1-1
TGTGCCAGCAGTCGACACGTGAACACTGAAGCTTTCTTT
CASSRHVNTEAFF
>TRBV12-1|-|-|TRBJ2-5
TGTGCCAGCAGCTTTGCTATAGACGATAGGACTAGCCAAGAGACCCAGTACTTC
CASSFAIDDRTSQETQYF
>TRBV27|TRBD2|-|TRBJ2-3
TGTGCCAGCAGCCGGCCCAGGGACGCGGGGGGAAGCACAGATACGCAGTATTTT
CASSRPRDAGGSTDTQYF
>TRBV9|-|-|TRBJ2-1
TGTGCCAGCAGCGTACAGGGGTGGCATGAGCAGTTCTTC
CASSVQGWHEQFF
>TRBV2|-|once|TRBJ2-3
TGTGCCAGCAGTGAATTGGCGGGGGCCATCACAGATACGCAGTATTTT
CASSELAGAITDTQYF
>TRBV27|TRBD1|-|TRBJ1-2
TGTGCCAGCAGCACGACGAACAGGGGTAACTATGGCTACACCTTC
CASSTTNRGNYGYTF
>TRBV24-1|TRBD1|-|TRBJ2-5
TGTGCCACCAGTGATTTGCGGTTCAGGGGGCCCCAGGAGACCCAGTACTTC
CATSDLRFRGPQETQYF
>TRBV19|-|-|TRBJ1-5
TGTGCCAGTAGTCTCGGGGTTCGTCAGCCCCAGCATTTT
CASSLGVRQPQHF
>TRBV9|TRBD1|-|TRBJ1-1
TGTGCCAGCAGCGCGGGACAGGGGGCAATACCAGCTTTCTTT
CASSAGQGAIPAFF
>TRBV3-1/TRBV3-2|-|-|TRBJ1-2
TGTGCCAGCAGCCAAAATAAGGGAGAAGGCGGCTACACCTTC
CASSQNKGEGGYTF
>TRBV11-2|-|once|TRBJ1-1
TGTGCCAGCAGCTTACGAGACAGGTTGTGGGCTTTCTTT
CASSLRDRLWAFF
>TRBV7-6|TRBD1|-|TRBJ2-2
TGTGCCAGCAGCCTCACCGGGACAGTGCTGAACACCGGGGAGCTGTTTTTT
CASSLTGTVLNTGELFF
>TRBV4-3|-|-|TRBJ2-3
TGCGCCAGCAGCCAAGGAGTTCGGAGGAGCACAGATACGCAGTATTTT
CASSQGVRRSTDTQYF
>TRBV2|TRBD2|-|TRBJ2-3
TGTGCCAGCACGGGGGGGTTCAGCACAGATACGCAGTATTTT
CASTGGFSTDTQYF
>TRBV7-9|TRBD1|once|TRBJ1-4
TGTGCCAGCAGCGCTCCAGTGGGACAGGCTAATGAAAAACTGTTTTTT
CASSAPVGQANEKLFF
>TRBV6-5|TRBD1|-|TRBJ1-2
TGTGCCAGCAGTTACGCGGGGACAGCCCTCAAAACCTTC
CASSYAGTALKTF
>TRBV6-6|-|-|TRBJ2-3
TGTGCCAGCAGCGGGGGACGCGGGGCCGGCGCAGATACGCAGTATTTT
CASSGGRGAGADTQYF
>TRBV19|-|-|TRBJ2-3
TGTGCCAGTAGTATGGGACTGGATACGCAGTATTTT
CASSMGLDTQYF
>TRBV6-1|-|-|TRBJ2-1
TGTGCCAGCAGTGAACAAGAGAGCTCCTACAATGAGCAGTTCTTC
CASSEQESSYNEQFF
>TRBV7-9|TRBD1|-|TRBJ2-5
TGTGCCAGCAGCTTAAGGGGAGTGGGACAGGGGAACCAAGAGACCCAGTACTTC
CASSLRGVGQGNQETQYF
>TRBV23-1|-|once|TRBJ2-2
TGCGCCAGCAGTCAATCAAGGACGAGCGGCGGGGAGCTGTTTTTT
CASSQSRTSGGELFF
>TRBV19|TRBD1|-|TRBJ2-6
TGTGCCAGTATGGGACAGGGTAGGGGCTCTGGGGCCAACGTCCTGACTTTC
CASMGQGRGSGANVLTF
>TRBV3-1/TRBV3-2|-|-|TRBJ1-3
TGTGCCAGCACTTCGAGCTCTGGAAACACCATATATTTT
CASTSSSGNTIYF
>TRBV21-1|-|-|TRBJ2-3
TGTGCCAGCAGCAAAATAATCCCTTGCAGAGGGGGGGCTAGCACAGATACGCAGTATTTT
CASSKIIPCRGGASTDTQYF
>TRBV12-3/TRBV12-4|TRBD1|-|TRBJ2-1
TGTGCCACCCGGGACAGGGTGAACAATGAGCAGTTCTTC
CATRDRVNNEQFF
>TRBV19|-|-|TRBJ2-7
TGTGCCAGTAGTATAGATCCCGGCAGGGCCAGCGAGCAGTACTTC
CASSIDPGRASEQYF
>TRBV9|-|-|TRBJ1-5
TGTGCGAGCGGCCCGGGTGGCAATCAGCCCCAGCATTTT
CASGPGGNQPQHF
>TRBV7-2|-|-|TRBJ2-1
TGTGCCAGCAGCCCTAATAGGGGAATCTCCTACAATGAGCAGTTCTTC
CASSPNRGISYNEQFF
>TRBV7-9|-|-|TRBJ1-2
TGTGCCAGCAGCTTAGAGACAGGCTCATATGGCTACACCTTC
CASSLETGSYGYTF